This is a list of T cell receptor beta chains from one sample in a study of Ad26.COV2.S vaccination and SARS-CoV-2 variants. The table came from immunoSEQ multiplex PCR; TCRdb's copy has only in-frame clones and leaves some out. Here the sample spans about 680,000 clones, roughly 90% being singletons. The sample was peripheral blood, taken in a trial of Ad26.COV2.S vaccine versus placebo. These receptors were collected from a person between 18 and 59 years old who received the Ad26.COV2.S COVID-19 vaccine or a placebo. Both conserved end residues are part of each CDR3.

J gene | V gene | CDR3 protein
TRBJ2-2 | TRBV9 | CASSLQNTGELFF
TRBJ1-1 | TRBV7-9 | CASSSDLEAFF
TRBJ2-6 | TRBV27 | CASSLSGVGANVLTF
TRBJ2-7 | TRBV5-7 | CASSLKASSLYEQYF
TRBJ2-4 | TRBV10-3 | CAISESVAKNIQYF
TRBJ1-1 | TRBV12-5 | CASVPNRGGTEAFF
TRBJ2-1 | TRBV18 | CASSPPTSLNEQFF
TRBJ1-1 | TRBV6-8 | CAIYRGNTEAFF
TRBJ2-7 | TRBV6-1 | CASSGGPGTTNRPVSYEQYF
TRBJ1-1 | TRBV11-1 | CASSSSILGNTEAFF
TRBJ2-5 | TRBV5-4 | CASSLARPRAGGGETQYF
TRBJ2-7 | TRBV19 | CASSSDYTSGRFNEQYF
TRBJ1-4 | TRBV7-6 | CASSYVDRGSTNEKLFF
TRBJ1-2 | TRBV9 | CASSVEAGSGYTF
TRBJ1-3 | TRBV3-1/TRBV3-2 | CASSHRGNTIYF
TRBJ1-6 | TRBV19 | CASSLGYNSPLHF
TRBJ2-7 | TRBV5-4 | CASSLDGTGAYEQYF
TRBJ1-4 | TRBV19 | CASSLGSAGEKLFF
TRBJ2-3 | TRBV4-1 | CASSQAGAGEADTQYF
TRBJ1-2 | TRBV19 | CASSILGGGTNYGYTF
TRBJ2-5 | TRBV3-1/TRBV3-2 | CASSTPGAETQYF
TRBJ2-7 | TRBV30 | CAWSRGLGAYEQYF
TRBJ2-3 | TRBV6-1 | CASSEAIAGISDTQYF
TRBJ2-7 | TRBV11-2 | CASSFNYEQYF
TRBJ2-2 | TRBV7-3 | CASSATGTANTGELFF
TRBJ2-2 | TRBV7-3 | CASSWTGSTGELFF
TRBJ1-2 | TRBV7-9 | CASSLGAFYGYTF
TRBJ2-3 | TRBV19 | CASSPPGGGSTDTQYF
TRBJ2-4 | TRBV12-3/TRBV12-4 | CASSLEGGYIQYF
TRBJ1-5 | TRBV30 | CAWSGGYNQPQHF
TRBJ1-5 | TRBV25-1 | CASSERGQGQPQHF
TRBJ2-7 | TRBV18 | CASSPGTIAYYEQYF
TRBJ1-2 | TRBV5-1 | CASSLGIGTASGGYTF
TRBJ2-7 | TRBV5-1 | CASSLVAGYYEQYF
TRBJ2-3 | TRBV11-2 | CASSLSGGGDTQYF
TRBJ1-2 | TRBV4-2 | CASSQPGTGENYGYTF
TRBJ2-7 | TRBV30 | CAWADRYEQYF
TRBJ1-5 | TRBV7-9 | CASSSVGGGNQPQHF
TRBJ2-5 | TRBV4-1 | CASSHLTVPSLEETQYF
TRBJ1-2 | TRBV30 | CALLSQGDGYTF
TRBJ1-4 | TRBV27 | CASSLWDTNKKLFF
TRBJ1-2 | TRBV7-2 | CASSLEQGAGYTF
TRBJ2-7 | TRBV5-6 | CASSLGGTVYEQYF
TRBJ1-2 | TRBV11-2 | CASSSGEYGYTF
TRBJ2-7 | TRBV5-1 | CASSLERGVYEQYF
TRBJ1-2 | TRBV24-1 | CATSDMGYGYTF
TRBJ2-1 | TRBV19 | CASSLQGGYEQFF
TRBJ2-5 | TRBV5-6 | CASSWVRQGETQYF
TRBJ1-1 | TRBV11-1 | CASSWGGPENTEAFF